One T cell receptor (beta chain) is described in this entry. The antigen this receptor binds is unknown. No qualities accompany the bases; no much larger clone lies one base away. The CDR3 spans 13 residues, from the cysteine through the phenylalanine. Only CDR3 DNA remains: 39 bases, in frame from the first base. V is shortened by 7 bases, J by 5 bases, and the region joining them spans 15 bases. CDR1 and CDR2 are drawn from the germline V gene (reference sequence): LNHDA, SQIVND. This record belongs to a study of CD8 T cells in ankylosing spondylitis (dated by TCRdb to 2017 to 2019). About the full investigation: T cell receptor beta repertoires were profiled in healthy donors and ankylosing spondylitis patients so that disease-linked TCR variants could be found. Peripheral blood was sampled, and synovial fluid was also collected from ankylosing spondylitis patients. The full study cohort comprised around 25 ankylosing spondylitis patients and roughly 100 healthy donors.

Study-wide conclusions, independent of this receptor: A TCR beta motif of seven or eight highly homologous amino acid variants appeared characteristic of blood from ankylosing spondylitis patients. The disease-linked clones had a CD8+ phenotype and were found at relatively low frequencies in peripheral blood. Some TCR beta motif variants had previously been reported in synovial fluid and blood of reactive arthritis patients, which suggested common disease-initiation mechanisms. The disease-linked clones were reported as significantly enriched in matched synovial fluid samples from ankylosing spondylitis patients.

The sample was run on an Illumina HiSeq 2500. TCR beta libraries were prepared by quantitative 5'-RACE with molecular barcodes. In the original analysis: A new computational method, built on a probabilistic model of VDJ rearrangement, was used to identify disease-linked TCR variants. The public reads were reprocessed in TCRdb via fastp at Q25 and MiXCR, keeping in-frame beta chains. Entries that share a CDR3 protein sequence are merged under the most common genes and DNA. These V and J calls rely on TCRdb rather than the paper's analysis. For this sample the table gives 250,000 to 300,000 distinct CDR3 sequences, of which about 20% were detected only once. The ten largest clones add up to under 40% of the sample.

This receptor was obtained from a male donor with ankylosing spondylitis or in good health (not recorded which). The sequence joins TRBV19 to TRBJ2-7; the D segment could be TRBD1, given 6 matching bases. The sequenced sample consisted of blood, either unsorted or a sorted T cell fraction (not recorded which). The base sequence is TGTGCCAGTACTGGGAACAGGGTCGACGAGCAGTACTTC. Its protein is CASTGNRVDEQYF.